This T cell receptor (beta chain) was profiled in a study of shared clonotypes between healthy human individuals. In the study overall: Per donor, CD8 memory used one plate, CD8 naive used two, CD4 memory used three and CD4 naive used three. Study-wide findings and caveats: The study generally estimated greater richness for naive than memory subsets.

Donors were healthy HIV-negative adults without recent acute infections or vaccinations. Only Caucasian adults living in Nashville, Tennessee made up the donor group. Details on this clone: The antigen is unknown.

Method: immunoSEQ multiplex PCR; TCRdb's copy keeps in-frame clones and lacks some. The sample includes under 2.5 million clones, 85% to 95% of them seen just once. V was clipped by 8 bases and J by 8 bases; unmatched bases: 11. The length of the CDR3 is 15 residues. CDR1 and CDR2 from the germline V gene are MDHEN and SYDVKM. This TCR was recovered from a man between 18 and 35 years old in good health. Some clones in this sample may be carry-over from other donors' samples. The chain uses TRBV28 and TRBJ1-4; 10 bases line up with TRBD1. Source material: naive CD4+ T cells from PBMCs. Subset defined: CD45RA+ positively selected. The CDR3 sequence: CASSQGGQGNEKLFF. The CDR3 nucleotides read TGTGCCAGCTCCCAAGGGGGACAGGGGAACGAAAAACTGTTTTTT.